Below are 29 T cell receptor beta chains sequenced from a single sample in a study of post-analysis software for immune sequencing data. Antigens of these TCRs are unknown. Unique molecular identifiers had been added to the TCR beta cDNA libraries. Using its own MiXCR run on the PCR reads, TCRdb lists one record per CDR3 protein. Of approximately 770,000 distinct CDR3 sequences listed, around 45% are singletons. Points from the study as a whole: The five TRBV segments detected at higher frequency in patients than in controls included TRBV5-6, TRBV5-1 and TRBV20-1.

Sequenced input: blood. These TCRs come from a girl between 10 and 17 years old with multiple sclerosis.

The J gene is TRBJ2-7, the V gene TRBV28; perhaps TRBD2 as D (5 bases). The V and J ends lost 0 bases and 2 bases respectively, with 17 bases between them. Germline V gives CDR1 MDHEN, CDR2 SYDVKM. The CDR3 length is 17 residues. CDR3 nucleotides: TGTGCCAGCAGTTTATGGGGCCCTAGGGAGTCGGCCTACGAGCAGTACTTC. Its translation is CASSLWGPRESAYEQYF.

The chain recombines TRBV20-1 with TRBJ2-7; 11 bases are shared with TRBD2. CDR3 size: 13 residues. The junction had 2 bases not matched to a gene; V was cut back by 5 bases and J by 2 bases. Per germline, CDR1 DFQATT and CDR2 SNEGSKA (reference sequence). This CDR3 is CSADSGRAYEQYF. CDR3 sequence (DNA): TGCAGTGCTGATAGCGGGAGGGCCTACGAGCAGTACTTC.

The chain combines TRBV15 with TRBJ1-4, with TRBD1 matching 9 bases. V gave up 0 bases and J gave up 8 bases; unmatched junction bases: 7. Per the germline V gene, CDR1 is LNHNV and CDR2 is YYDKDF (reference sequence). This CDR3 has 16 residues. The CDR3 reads CATSRDYRGLWEKLFF. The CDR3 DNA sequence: TGTGCCACCAGCAGAGATTACAGGGGGCTCTGGGAAAAACTGTTTTTT.

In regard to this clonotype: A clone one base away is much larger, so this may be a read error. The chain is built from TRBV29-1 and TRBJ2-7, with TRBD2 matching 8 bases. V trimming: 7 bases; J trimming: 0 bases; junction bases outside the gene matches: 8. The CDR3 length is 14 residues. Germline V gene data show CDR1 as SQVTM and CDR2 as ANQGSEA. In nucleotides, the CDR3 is TGCAGCGCGGGAGGGGCGGGGGGCTCCTACGAGCAGTACTTC. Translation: CSAGGAGGSYEQYF.

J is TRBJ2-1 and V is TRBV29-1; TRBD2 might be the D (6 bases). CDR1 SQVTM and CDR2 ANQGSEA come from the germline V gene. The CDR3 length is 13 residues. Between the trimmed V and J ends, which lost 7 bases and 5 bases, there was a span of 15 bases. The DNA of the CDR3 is TGCAGCGCGACCCCGAGGACTAACAATGAGCAGTTCTTC. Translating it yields CSATPRTNNEQFF.

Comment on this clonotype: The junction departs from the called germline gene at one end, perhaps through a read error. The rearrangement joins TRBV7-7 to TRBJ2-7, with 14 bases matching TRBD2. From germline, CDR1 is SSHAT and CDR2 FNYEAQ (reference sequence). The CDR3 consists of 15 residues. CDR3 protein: CASSPRLAGGSEQYF. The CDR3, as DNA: TGTGCTAGCAGCCCTAGACTAGCGGGAGGGTCTGAGCAGTACTTC.

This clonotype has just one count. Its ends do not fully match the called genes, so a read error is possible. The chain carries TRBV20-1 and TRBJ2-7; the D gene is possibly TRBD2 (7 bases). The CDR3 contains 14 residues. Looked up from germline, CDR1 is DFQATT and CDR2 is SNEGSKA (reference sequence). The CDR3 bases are TGCAGTGCTAACTTGGGAGGGGGTTCCTACGAGCGGTACTTC. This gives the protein CSANLGGGSYERYF.

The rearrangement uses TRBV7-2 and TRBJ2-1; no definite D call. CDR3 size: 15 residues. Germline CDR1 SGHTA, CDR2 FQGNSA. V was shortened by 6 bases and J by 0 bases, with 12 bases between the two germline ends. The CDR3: CASSIEISSYNEQFF. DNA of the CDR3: TGTGCCAGCAGTATTGAGATTAGCTCCTACAATGAGCAGTTCTTC.

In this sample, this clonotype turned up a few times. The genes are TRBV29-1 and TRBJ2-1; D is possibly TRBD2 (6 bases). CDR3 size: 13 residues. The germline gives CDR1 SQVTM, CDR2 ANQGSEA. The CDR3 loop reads CRREVLYYNEQFF. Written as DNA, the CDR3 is TGCAGGAGGGAGGTCCTTTACTACAATGAGCAGTTCTTC.

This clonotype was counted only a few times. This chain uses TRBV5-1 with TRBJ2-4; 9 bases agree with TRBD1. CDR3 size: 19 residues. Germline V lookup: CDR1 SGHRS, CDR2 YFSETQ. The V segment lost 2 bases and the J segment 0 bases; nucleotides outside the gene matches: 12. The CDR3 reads CASSFSPGQGGVAKNIQYF. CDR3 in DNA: TGCGCCAGCAGCTTCTCCCCGGGACAGGGAGGAGTAGCCAAAAACATTCAGTACTTC.

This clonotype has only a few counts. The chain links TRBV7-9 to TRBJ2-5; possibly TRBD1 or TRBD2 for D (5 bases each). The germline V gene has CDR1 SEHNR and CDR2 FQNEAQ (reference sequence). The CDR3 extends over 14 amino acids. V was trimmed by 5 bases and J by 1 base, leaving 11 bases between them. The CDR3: CASSVGTVQETQYF. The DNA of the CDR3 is TGTGCCAGCAGCGTTGGGACGGTCCAAGAGACCCAGTACTTC.

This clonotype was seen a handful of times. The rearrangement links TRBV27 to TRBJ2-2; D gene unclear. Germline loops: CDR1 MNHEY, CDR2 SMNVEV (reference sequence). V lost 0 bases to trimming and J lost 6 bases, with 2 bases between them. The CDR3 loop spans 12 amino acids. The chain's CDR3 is CASSLSPGELFF. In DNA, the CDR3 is TGTGCCAGCAGTTTATCGCCCGGGGAGCTGTTTTTT.

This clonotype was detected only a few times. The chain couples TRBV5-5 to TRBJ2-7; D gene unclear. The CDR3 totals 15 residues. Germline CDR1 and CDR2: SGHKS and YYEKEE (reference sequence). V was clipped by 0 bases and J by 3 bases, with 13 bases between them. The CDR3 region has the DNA TGTGCCAGCAGCTTGGCCGGTGGGGATCGCTACGAGCAGTACTTC. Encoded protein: CASSLAGGDRYEQYF.

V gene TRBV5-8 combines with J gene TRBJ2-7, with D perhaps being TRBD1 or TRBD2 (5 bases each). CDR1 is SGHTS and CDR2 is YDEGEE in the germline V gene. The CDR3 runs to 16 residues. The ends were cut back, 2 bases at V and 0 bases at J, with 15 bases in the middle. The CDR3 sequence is CASSFLGPAGSYEQYF. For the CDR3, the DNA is TGTGCCAGCAGCTTCTTGGGACCGGCGGGCTCCTACGAGCAGTACTTC. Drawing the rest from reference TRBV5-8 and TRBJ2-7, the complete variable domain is EAGVTQSPTHLIKTRGQQATLRCSPISGHTSVYWYQQALGLGLQFLLWYDEGEERNRGNFPPRFSGRQFPNYSSELNVNALELEDSALYLCASSFLGPAGSYEQYFGPGTRLTVT.

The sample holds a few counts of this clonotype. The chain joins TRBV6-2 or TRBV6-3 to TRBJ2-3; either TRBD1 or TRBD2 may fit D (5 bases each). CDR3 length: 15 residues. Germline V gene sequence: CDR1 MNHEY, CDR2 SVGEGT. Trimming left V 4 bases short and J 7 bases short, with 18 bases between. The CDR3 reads CASSSTLGGENTQYF. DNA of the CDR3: TGTGCCAGCAGTTCAACCCTTGGGGGTGAAAATACGCAGTATTTT.

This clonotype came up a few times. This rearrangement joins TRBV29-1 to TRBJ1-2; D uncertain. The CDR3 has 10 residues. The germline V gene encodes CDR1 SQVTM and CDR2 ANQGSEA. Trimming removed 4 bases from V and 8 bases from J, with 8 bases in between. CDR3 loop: CSVVEGGYTF. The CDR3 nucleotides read TGCAGCGTTGTAGAAGGGGGCTACACCTTC.

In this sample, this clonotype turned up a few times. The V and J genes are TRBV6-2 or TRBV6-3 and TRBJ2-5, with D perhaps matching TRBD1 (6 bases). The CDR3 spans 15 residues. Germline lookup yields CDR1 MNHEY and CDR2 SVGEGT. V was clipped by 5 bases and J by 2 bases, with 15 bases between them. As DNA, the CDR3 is TGTGCCAGCAGTCTCATCGGACAGCCACAAGAGACCCAGTACTTC. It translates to CASSLIGQPQETQYF.

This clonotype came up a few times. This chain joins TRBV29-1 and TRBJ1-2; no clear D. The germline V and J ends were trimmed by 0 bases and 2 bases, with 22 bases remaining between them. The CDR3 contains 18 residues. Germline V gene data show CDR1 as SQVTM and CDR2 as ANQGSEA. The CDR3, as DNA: TGCAGCGTTGAAGAGTATCAATCACAGCCCTTGCCCAACTATGGCTACACCTTC. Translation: CSVEEYQSQPLPNYGYTF.

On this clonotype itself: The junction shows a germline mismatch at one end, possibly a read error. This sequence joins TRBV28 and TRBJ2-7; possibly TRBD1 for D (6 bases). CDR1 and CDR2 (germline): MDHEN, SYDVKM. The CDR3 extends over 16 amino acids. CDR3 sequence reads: CASSLNGDTLHYEQYF. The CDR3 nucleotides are TGCGCCAGCAGTTTAAACGGGGACACACTACACTACGAGCAGTACTTC.

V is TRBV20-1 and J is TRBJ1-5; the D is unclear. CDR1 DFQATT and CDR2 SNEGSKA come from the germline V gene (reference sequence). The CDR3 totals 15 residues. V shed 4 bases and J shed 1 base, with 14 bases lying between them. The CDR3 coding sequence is TGCAGTGCTACCACGGAGGGCCGGAGCAATCAGCCCCAGCATTTT. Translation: CSATTEGRSNQPQHF.

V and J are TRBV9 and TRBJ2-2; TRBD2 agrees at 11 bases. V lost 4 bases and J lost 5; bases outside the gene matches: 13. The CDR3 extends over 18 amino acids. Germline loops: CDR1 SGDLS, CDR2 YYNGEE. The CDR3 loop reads CASSMPGTSGSHTGELFF. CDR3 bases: TGTGCCAGCAGCATGCCCGGGACTAGCGGAAGTCATACCGGGGAGCTGTTTTTT. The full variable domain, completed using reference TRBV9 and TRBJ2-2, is DSGVTQTPKHLITATGQRVTLRCSPRSGDLSVYWYQQSLDQGLQFLIQYYNGEERAKGNILERFSAQQFPDLHSELNLSSLELGDSALYFCASSMPGTSGSHTGELFFGEGSRLTVL.

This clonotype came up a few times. The CDR3 reads CASSLHGDQETQYF. The CDR3 DNA follows: TGTGCCAGCAGCTTGCACGGGGATCAAGAGACCCAGTACTTC. The chain combines TRBV7-2 with TRBJ2-5; D possibly corresponds to TRBD2 (5 bases). The V gene lost 3 bases and the J gene lost 2 bases, with 10 bases spanning the gap. Germline CDR1 and CDR2: SGHTA and FQGNSA. This CDR3 has 14 amino acids.

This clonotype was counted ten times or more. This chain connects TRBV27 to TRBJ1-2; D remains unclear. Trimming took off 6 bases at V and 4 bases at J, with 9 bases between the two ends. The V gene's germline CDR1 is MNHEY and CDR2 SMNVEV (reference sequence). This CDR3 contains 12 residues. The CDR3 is CASSPSGYGYTF. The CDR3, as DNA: TGTGCCAGCAGCCCCTCGGGCTATGGCTACACCTTC.

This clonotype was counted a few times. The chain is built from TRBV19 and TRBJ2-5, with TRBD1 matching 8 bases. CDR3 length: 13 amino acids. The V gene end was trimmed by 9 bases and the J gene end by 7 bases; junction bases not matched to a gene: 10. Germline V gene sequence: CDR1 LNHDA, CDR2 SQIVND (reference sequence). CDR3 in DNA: TGTGCCAGCAGAGAGGACAGGGCAGGGACCCAGTACTTC. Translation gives CASREDRAGTQYF.

The chain's CDR3 is CASSYSQGPRHGYTF. The CDR3 DNA is TGTGCCAGCAGTTACTCGCAGGGCCCCCGGCATGGCTACACCTTC. The rearrangement uses TRBV6-5 and TRBJ1-2; maybe TRBD1 (5 bases). Per germline, CDR1 MNHEY and CDR2 SVGAGI. The CDR3 consists of 15 residues. V was cut by 0 bases and J by 6 bases, with 14 bases left in between.

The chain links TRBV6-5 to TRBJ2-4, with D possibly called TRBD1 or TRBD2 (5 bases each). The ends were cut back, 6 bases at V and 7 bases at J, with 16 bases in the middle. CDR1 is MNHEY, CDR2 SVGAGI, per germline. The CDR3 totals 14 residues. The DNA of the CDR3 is TGTGCCAGCAGAAACCCGACTGGGACGAACATTCAGTACTTC. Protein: CASRNPTGTNIQYF.

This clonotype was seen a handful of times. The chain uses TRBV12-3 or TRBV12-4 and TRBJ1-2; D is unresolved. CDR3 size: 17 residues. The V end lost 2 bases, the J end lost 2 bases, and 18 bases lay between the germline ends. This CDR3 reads CASSLRHHTKVNYGYTF. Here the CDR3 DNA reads TGTGCCAGCAGTTTACGGCACCATACAAAGGTGAACTATGGCTACACCTTC.

Here the CDR3 DNA reads TGTGCCAGCACCGCTGGGTCCGTGCAGTTCTTC. This gives the protein CASTAGSVQFF. This chain connects TRBV6-6 to TRBJ2-1; D unclear. Germline V gives CDR1 MNHNY, CDR2 SVGAGI (reference sequence). Between the trimmed V and J ends, which lost 7 bases and 12 bases, there was a span of 13 bases. CDR3 length: 11 residues.

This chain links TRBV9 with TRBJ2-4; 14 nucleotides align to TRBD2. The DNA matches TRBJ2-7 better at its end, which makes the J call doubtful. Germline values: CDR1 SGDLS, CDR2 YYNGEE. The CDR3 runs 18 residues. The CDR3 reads CASSVRVGLAGEFGEQYF. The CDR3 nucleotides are TGTGCCAGCAGCGTAAGGGTGGGACTAGCGGGAGAATTTGGCGAGCAGTACTTC.